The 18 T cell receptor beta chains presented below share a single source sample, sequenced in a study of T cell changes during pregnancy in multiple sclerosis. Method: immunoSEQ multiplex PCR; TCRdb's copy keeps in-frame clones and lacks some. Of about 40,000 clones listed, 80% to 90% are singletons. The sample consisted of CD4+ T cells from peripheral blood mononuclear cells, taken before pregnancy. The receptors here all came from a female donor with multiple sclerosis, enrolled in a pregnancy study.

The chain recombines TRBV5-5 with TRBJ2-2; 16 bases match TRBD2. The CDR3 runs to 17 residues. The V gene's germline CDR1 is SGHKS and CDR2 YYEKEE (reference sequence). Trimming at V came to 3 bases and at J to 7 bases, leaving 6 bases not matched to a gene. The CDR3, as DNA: TGTGCCAGCAGCTCGGGACTAGCGGGGGGGCCTAACGGGGAGCTGTTTTTT. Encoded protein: CASSSGLAGGPNGELFF.

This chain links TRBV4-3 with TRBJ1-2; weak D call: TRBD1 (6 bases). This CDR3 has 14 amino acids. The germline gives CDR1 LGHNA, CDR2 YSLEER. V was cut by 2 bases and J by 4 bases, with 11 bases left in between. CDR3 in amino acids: CASSQSDRIYGYTF. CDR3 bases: TGCGCCAGCAGCCAAAGCGACAGGATCTATGGCTACACCTTC.

The CDR3 DNA follows: TGTGCCAGCAGGCGTTTTCTAGCGGGGGAACCCTACGAGCAGTACTTC. It specifies CASRRFLAGEPYEQYF. The chain joins TRBV6-4 to TRBJ2-7; the match to TRBD2 covers 10 bases. The CDR3 runs to 16 residues. V was clipped by 6 bases and J by 2 bases; unmatched bases: 10. Germline assignment: CDR1 MRHNA and CDR2 SNTAGT.

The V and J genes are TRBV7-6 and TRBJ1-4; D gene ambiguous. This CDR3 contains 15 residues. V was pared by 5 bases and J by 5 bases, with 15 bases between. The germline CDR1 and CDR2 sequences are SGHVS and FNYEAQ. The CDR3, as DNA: TGTGCCAGCAGCGCCCAGACACGTACCAATGAAAAACTGTTTTTT. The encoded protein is CASSAQTRTNEKLFF.

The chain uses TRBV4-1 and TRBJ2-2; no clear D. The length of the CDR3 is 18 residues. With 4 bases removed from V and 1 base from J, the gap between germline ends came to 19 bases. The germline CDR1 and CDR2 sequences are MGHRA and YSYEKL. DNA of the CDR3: TGCGCCAGCAGCCGGGCCGGCCCCGGCAGGCTGAACACCGGGGAGCTGTTTTTT. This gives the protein CASSRAGPGRLNTGELFF.

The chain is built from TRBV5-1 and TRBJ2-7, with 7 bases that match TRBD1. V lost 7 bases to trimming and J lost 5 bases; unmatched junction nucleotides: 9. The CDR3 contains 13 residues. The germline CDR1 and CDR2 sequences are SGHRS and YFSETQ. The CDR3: CASSFEGADEQYF. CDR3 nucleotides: TGCGCCAGCTCCTTTGAGGGGGCCGACGAGCAGTACTTC.

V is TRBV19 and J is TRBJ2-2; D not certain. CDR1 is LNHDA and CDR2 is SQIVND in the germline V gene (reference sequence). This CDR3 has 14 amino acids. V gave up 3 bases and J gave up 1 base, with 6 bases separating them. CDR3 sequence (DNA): TGTGCCAGTAGTATCCCACAGAACACCGGGGAGCTGTTTTTT. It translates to CASSIPQNTGELFF. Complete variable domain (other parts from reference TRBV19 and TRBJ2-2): DGGITQSPKYLFRKEGQNVTLSCEQNLNHDAMYWYRQDPGQGLRLIYYSQIVNDFQKGDIAEGYSVSREKKESFPLTVTSAQKNPTAFYLCASSIPQNTGELFFGEGSRLTVL.

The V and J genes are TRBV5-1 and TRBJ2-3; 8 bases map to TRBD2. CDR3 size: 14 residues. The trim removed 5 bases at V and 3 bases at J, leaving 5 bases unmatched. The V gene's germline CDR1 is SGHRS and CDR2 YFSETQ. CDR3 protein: CASRFSGTTDTQYF. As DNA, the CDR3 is TGCGCCAGCAGGTTTAGCGGGACTACAGATACGCAGTATTTT. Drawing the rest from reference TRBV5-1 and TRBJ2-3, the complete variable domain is KAGVTQTPRYLIKTRGQQVTLSCSPISGHRSVSWYQQTPGQGLQFLFEYFSETQRNKGNFPGRFSGRQFSNSRSEMNVSTLELGDSALYLCASRFSGTTDTQYFGPGTRLTVL.

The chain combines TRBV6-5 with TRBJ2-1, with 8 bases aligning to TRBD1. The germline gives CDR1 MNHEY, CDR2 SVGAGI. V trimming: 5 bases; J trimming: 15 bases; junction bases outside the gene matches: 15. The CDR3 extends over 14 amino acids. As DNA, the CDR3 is TGTGCCAGCAGTCAGGCGGACAGGGCGCCTATACCGTTCTTC. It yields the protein CASSQADRAPIPFF.

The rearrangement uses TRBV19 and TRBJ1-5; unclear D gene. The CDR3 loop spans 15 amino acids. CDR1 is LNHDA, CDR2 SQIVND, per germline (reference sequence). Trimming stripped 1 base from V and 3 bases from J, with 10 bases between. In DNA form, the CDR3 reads TGTGCCAGTAGTATAGGCGGGTGGGACAATCAGCCCCAGCATTTT. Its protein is CASSIGGWDNQPQHF.

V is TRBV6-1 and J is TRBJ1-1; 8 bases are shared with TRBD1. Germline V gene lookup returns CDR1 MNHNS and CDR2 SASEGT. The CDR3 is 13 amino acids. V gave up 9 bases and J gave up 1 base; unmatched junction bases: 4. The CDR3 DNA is TGTGCCAGTGTGGACAGGGCGAACACTGAAGCTTTCTTT. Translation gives CASVDRANTEAFF.

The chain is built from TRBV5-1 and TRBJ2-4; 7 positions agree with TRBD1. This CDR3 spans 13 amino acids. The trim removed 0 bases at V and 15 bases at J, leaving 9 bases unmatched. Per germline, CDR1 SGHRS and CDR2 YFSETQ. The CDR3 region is CASSLGFGDRAYF. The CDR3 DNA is TGCGCCAGCAGCTTGGGCTTCGGTGACAGGGCGTACTTC.

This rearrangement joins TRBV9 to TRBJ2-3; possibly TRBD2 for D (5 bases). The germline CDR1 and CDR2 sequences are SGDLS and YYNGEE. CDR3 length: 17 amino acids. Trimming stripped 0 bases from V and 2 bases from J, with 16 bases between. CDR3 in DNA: TGTGCCAGCAGCGTAGTTCTTCGGGAATCTCCCACAGATACGCAGTATTTT. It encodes CASSVVLRESPTDTQYF.

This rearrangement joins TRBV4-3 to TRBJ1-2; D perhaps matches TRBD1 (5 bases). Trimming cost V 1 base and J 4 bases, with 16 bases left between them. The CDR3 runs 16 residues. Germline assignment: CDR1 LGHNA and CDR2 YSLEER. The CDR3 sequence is CASSQVVTQGGYGYTF. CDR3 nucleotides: TGCGCCAGCAGCCAAGTGGTGACGCAGGGAGGCTATGGCTACACCTTC.

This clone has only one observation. DNA for the CDR3: TGTGCCAGAAGCTTGGGCCGCGCTCCCCAGTACTTC. Protein sequence: CARSLGRAPQYF. The chain has TRBV5-3 and TRBJ2-5, with D hard to call. TRBV5-3 is known as an ORF, though its function is uncertain. The CDR3 sequence is 12 residues long. Trimming removed 0 bases at V and 9 bases at J, with 9 bases between.

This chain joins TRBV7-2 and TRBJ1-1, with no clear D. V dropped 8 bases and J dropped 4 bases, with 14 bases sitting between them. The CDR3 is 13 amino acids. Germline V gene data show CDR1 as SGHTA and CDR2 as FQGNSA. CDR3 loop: CASSGGRTTEAFF. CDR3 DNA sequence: TGTGCCAGCTCCGGCGGGCGGACCACTGAAGCTTTCTTT.

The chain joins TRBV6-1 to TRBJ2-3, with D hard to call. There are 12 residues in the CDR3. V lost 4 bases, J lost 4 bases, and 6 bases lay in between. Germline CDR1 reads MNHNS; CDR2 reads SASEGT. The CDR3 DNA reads TGTGCCAGCAGTGCCCAGGCAGATACGCAGTATTTT. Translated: CASSAQADTQYF.

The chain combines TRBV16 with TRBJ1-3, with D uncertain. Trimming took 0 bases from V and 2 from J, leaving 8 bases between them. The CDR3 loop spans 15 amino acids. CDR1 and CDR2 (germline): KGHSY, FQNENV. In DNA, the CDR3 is TGTGCCAGCAGCCAATCTCGGGGAGCTGGAAACACCATATATTTT. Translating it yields CASSQSRGAGNTIYF.